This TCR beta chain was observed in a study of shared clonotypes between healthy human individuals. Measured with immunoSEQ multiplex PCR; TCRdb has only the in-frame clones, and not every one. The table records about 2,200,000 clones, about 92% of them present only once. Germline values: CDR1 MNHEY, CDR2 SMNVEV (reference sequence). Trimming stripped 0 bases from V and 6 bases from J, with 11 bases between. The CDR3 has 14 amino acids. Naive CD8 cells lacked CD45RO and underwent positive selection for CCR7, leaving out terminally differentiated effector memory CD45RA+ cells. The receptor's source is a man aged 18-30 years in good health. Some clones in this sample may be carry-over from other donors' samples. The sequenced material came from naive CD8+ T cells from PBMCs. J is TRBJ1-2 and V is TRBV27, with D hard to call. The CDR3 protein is CASSLSMGWHGYTF. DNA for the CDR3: TGTGCCAGCAGTTTATCGATGGGGTGGCATGGCTACACCTTC.